The 12 T cell receptor beta chains in this list originate from one sample, sequenced in a study of T cell repertoires in cytomegalovirus infection. TCRdb fed the reads into MiXCR, producing one record per CDR3 protein. The sample holds 250,000 to 300,000 distinct CDR3 sequences, 22% seen once. Which antigens these TCRs recognize remains unknown. The material was cultured PBMCs, obtained from culture after CMV antigen stimulation. The receptors stem from a human donor in good health (CMV status not recorded). Some clones in this sample may be carry-over from other donors' samples.

This clonotype has a count of ten or more. The V call is TRBV11-2, the J call TRBJ2-3, with D possibly TRBD2 on 6 matching bases. The CDR3 sequence is 17 residues long. V gave up 2 bases and J gave up 4 bases, with 19 bases separating them. Per the germline V gene, CDR1 is SGHAT and CDR2 is FQNNGV. The CDR3 spells CASSLTPSGFGADTQYF. The CDR3 nucleotides read TGTGCCAGCAGCTTAACCCCAAGCGGGTTCGGAGCAGATACGCAGTATTTT.

CDR3 in DNA: TGTGCCAGCAGCTTATACGGGAGTATCAATGAGCAGTTCTTC. Its protein product is CASSLYGSINEQFF. The chain has TRBV7-8 and TRBJ2-1; D is possibly TRBD2 (6 bases). Trimming left V 2 bases short and J 6 bases short, with 11 bases between. Germline CDR1 SGHVS, CDR2 FQNEAQ. The CDR3 sequence is 14 residues long.

This clonotype was found many times. The gene calls are TRBV7-2 and TRBJ2-1; TRBD1 or TRBD2 may be the D gene (5 bases each). V lost 10 bases and J 0 bases, leaving 16 bases between the germline ends. The CDR3 is 15 amino acids. The germline gives CDR1 SGHTA, CDR2 FQGNSA. The DNA for the CDR3 is TGTGCCAACGCGCCGGGACCGAGCTCCTACAATGAGCAGTTCTTC. It translates to CANAPGPSSYNEQFF.

In this sample, this clonotype turned up a few times. This rearrangement joins TRBV3-1 to TRBJ2-5; D is perhaps TRBD2 (6 bases). The V end was cut by 0 bases, the J end by 5 bases, with 13 bases between. CDR1 is LGHDT and CDR2 is YNNKEL in the germline V gene (reference sequence). The CDR3 spans 15 residues. CDR3 residues: CASSQELTRVETQYF. For the CDR3, the DNA is TGTGCCAGCAGCCAAGAATTGACTAGAGTGGAGACCCAGTACTTC.

This clonotype was recorded a few times. The genes are TRBV20-1 and TRBJ1-2; D gene unclear. V gave up 0 bases and J gave up 8 bases, with 13 bases separating them. The CDR3 is 13 amino acids. CDR1 and CDR2 (germline): DFQATT, SNEGSKA (reference sequence). CDR3 DNA sequence: TGCAGTGCTAGAGACAGGATTCATTTGGGCTACACCTTC. It translates to CSARDRIHLGYTF.

This clonotype was counted between two and nine times. The CDR3 DNA sequence: TGTGCCAGCAGCCCCCCGACATCTACGCTACCCAATGAGCAGTTCTTC. Translated: CASSPPTSTLPNEQFF. The gene calls are TRBV7-9 and TRBJ2-1; D gene uncertain. CDR1 is SEHNR and CDR2 is FQNEAQ in the germline V gene (reference sequence). The CDR3 has 16 amino acids. Trimming took off 5 bases at V and 6 bases at J, with 20 bases between the two ends.

This clonotype appeared many times. The chain joins TRBV11-2 to TRBJ1-5; D is undetermined. The CDR3 is 13 amino acids. Germline-derived CDR1 and CDR2 are SGHAT and FQNNGV. V was clipped by 5 bases and J by 7 bases, with 12 bases between them. Here the CDR3 DNA reads TGTGCCAGCAGCCCTCTTGAGGGACAGCCCCAGCATTTT. Its protein product is CASSPLEGQPQHF.

The chain is built from TRBV19 and TRBJ2-3; D possibly corresponds to TRBD2 (5 bases). Trimming cost V 6 bases and J 1 base, with 17 bases left between them. The CDR3 is 16 residues long. Germline V CDR1 and CDR2: LNHDA, SQIVND (reference sequence). The DNA of the CDR3 is TGTGCCAGTAGGGACCCGGGGTCAGCTGGCACAGATACGCAGTATTTT. Translating gives CASRDPGSAGTDTQYF.

The chain couples TRBV20-1 to TRBJ2-4; D possibly matches TRBD1 or TRBD2 (5 bases each). This CDR3 has 17 residues. Trimming left V 6 bases short and J 0 bases short, with 21 bases between. The germline V gene encodes CDR1 DFQATT and CDR2 SNEGSKA (reference sequence). CDR3 in DNA: TGCAGTGCCCCGGGACGGTGGGGTTCTTTAGCCAAAAACATTCAGTACTTC. It yields the protein CSAPGRWGSLAKNIQYF.

In its sample, this clonotype was seen many times. The chain carries TRBV9 and TRBJ2-2; 7 bases agree with TRBD2. Trimming at V came to 5 bases and at J to 10 bases, leaving 5 bases not matched to a gene. The CDR3 totals 12 residues. CDR1 and CDR2 (germline): SGDLS, YYNGEE. In DNA, the CDR3 is TGTGCCAGCAGAGGGGAGGGGTCGGAGCTGTTTTTT. Protein product: CASRGEGSELFF. Full variable domain (remainder filled in from reference TRBV9 and TRBJ2-2): DSGVTQTPKHLITATGQRVTLRCSPRSGDLSVYWYQQSLDQGLQFLIQYYNGEERAKGNILERFSAQQFPDLHSELNLSSLELGDSALYFCASRGEGSELFFGEGSRLTVL.

This rearrangement joins TRBV25-1 to TRBJ1-2; 7 nucleotides line up with TRBD1. V was pared by 5 bases and J by 4 bases, with 7 bases of the junction left unmatched. CDR1 and CDR2 (germline): MGHDK, SYGVNS. The CDR3 loop spans 14 amino acids. In DNA, the CDR3 is TGTGCCAGCAGTACTCCGGGACAGCGCTATGGCTACACCTTC. The encoded protein is CASSTPGQRYGYTF.

This clonotype was observed a few times. For the CDR3, the DNA is TGTGCCAGCAGTCTCCTAGACAGCGGCGGGGAGCTGTTTTTT. Residues: CASSLLDSGGELFF. The genes are TRBV12-3 or TRBV12-4 and TRBJ2-2; D tentatively reads TRBD1 or TRBD2 (5 bases each). Trimming removed 5 bases at V and 7 bases at J, with 14 bases between. This CDR3 contains 14 residues.